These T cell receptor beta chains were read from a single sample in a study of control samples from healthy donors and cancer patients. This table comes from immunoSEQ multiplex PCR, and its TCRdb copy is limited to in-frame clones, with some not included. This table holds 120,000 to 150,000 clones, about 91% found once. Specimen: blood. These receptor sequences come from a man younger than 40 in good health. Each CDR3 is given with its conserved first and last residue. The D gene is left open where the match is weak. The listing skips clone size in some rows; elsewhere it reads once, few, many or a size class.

CDR3 protein: CASSFGGGGGNTIYF
CDR3 DNA: TGTGCCAGCAGCTTTGGTGGGGGCGGCGGAAACACCATATATTTT
clone size: .
J gene: TRBJ1-3
V gene: TRBV11-2
D gene: .

CDR3 protein: CASSQGGRGHTDTQYF
CDR3 DNA: TGTGCCAGCAGCCAAGGGGGCAGGGGGCACACAGATACGCAGTATTTT
clone size: once
J gene: TRBJ2-3
V gene: TRBV7-9
D gene: TRBD1

CDR3 protein: CASSFSRTGFTDTQYF
CDR3 DNA: TGTGCCAGCAGCTTTAGTAGGACAGGTTTCACAGATACGCAGTATTTT
clone size: once
J gene: TRBJ2-3
V gene: TRBV7-2
D gene: TRBD1

CDR3 protein: CASSKGDVGANVLTF
CDR3 DNA: TGTGCCAGCTCAAAGGGGGATGTTGGGGCCAACGTCCTGACTTTC
clone size: .
J gene: TRBJ2-6
V gene: TRBV18
D gene: .

CDR3 protein: CASSLLGPSPDTQYF
CDR3 DNA: TGTGCCAGCAGTTTACTGGGACCCAGCCCAGATACGCAGTATTTT
clone size: .
J gene: TRBJ2-3
V gene: TRBV27
D gene: .

CDR3 protein: CASSTDSGGAQFF
CDR3 DNA: TGTGCCAGCAGCACCGATTCGGGGGGGGCACAGTTCTTC
clone size: .
J gene: TRBJ2-1
V gene: TRBV9
D gene: TRBD2

CDR3 protein: CASSSRGSGNTIYF
CDR3 DNA: TGTGCCAGCAGTTCTAGGGGCTCTGGAAACACCATATATTTT
clone size: .
J gene: TRBJ1-3
V gene: TRBV28
D gene: .

CDR3 protein: CASRTSGTYEQYF
CDR3 DNA: TGTGCCAGCAGAACTAGCGGAACCTACGAGCAGTACTTC
clone size: .
J gene: TRBJ2-7
V gene: TRBV12-3/TRBV12-4
D gene: TRBD2

CDR3 protein: CASSEGLGSYNSPLHF
CDR3 DNA: TGTGCCAGTAGTGAGGGGCTTGGGTCCTATAATTCACCCCTCCACTTT
clone size: .
J gene: TRBJ1-6
V gene: TRBV19
D gene: .

CDR3 protein: CAWTQVLNTEAFF
CDR3 DNA: TGTGCCTGGACACAGGTATTGAACACTGAAGCTTTCTTT
clone size: once
J gene: TRBJ1-1
V gene: TRBV30
D gene: .

CDR3 protein: CASSLGSEKLFF
CDR3 DNA: TGTGCCAGCAGCTTGGGATCCGAAAAACTGTTTTTT
clone size: once
J gene: TRBJ1-4
V gene: TRBV7-9
D gene: .

CDR3 protein: CASSWTGLNQPQHF
CDR3 DNA: TGCGCCAGCAGCTGGACAGGTTTGAATCAGCCCCAGCATTTT
clone size: .
J gene: TRBJ1-5
V gene: TRBV5-1
D gene: TRBD1

CDR3 protein: CASSLEGHVEDF
CDR3 DNA: TGCGCCAGCAGCTTGGAAGGACATGTTGAGGACTTC
clone size: .
J gene: TRBJ1-2
V gene: TRBV5-1
D gene: .

CDR3 protein: CASSKRAPTGDEQFF
CDR3 DNA: TGTGCCAGCAGTAAAAGGGCCCCGACAGGGGATGAGCAGTTCTTC
clone size: .
J gene: TRBJ2-1
V gene: TRBV27
D gene: TRBD1

CDR3 protein: CASSSPTGWDEQFF
CDR3 DNA: TGTGCCAGCAGTTCCCCGACAGGGTGGGATGAGCAGTTCTTC
clone size: .
J gene: TRBJ2-1
V gene: TRBV28
D gene: TRBD1

CDR3 protein: CASSVGTDNQPQHF
CDR3 DNA: TGTGCCAGTAGTGTCGGGACAGACAATCAGCCCCAGCATTTT
clone size: .
J gene: TRBJ1-5
V gene: TRBV19
D gene: TRBD1

CDR3 protein: CASSSSGGLHYEQYF
CDR3 DNA: TGCGCCAGCAGTTCTAGCGGGGGGCTACACTACGAGCAGTACTTC
clone size: .
J gene: TRBJ2-7
V gene: TRBV10-1
D gene: TRBD2

CDR3 protein: CASSLFPDTQYF
CDR3 DNA: TGTGCCAGCAGCTTATTCCCAGATACGCAGTATTTT
clone size: .
J gene: TRBJ2-3
V gene: TRBV7-8
D gene: .

CDR3 protein: CASRGTALNTEAFF
CDR3 DNA: TGTGCCAGCAGGGGGACAGCGCTTAACACTGAAGCTTTCTTT
clone size: .
J gene: TRBJ1-1
V gene: TRBV21-1
D gene: .

CDR3 protein: CASARYNQPQHF
CDR3 DNA: TGTGCCAGCGCCCGATATAATCAGCCCCAGCATTTT
clone size: .
J gene: TRBJ1-5
V gene: TRBV5-8
D gene: .

CDR3 protein: CASSLGFGSSYEQYF
CDR3 DNA: TGTGCCAGCAGCTTGGGGTTTGGGAGCTCCTACGAGCAGTACTTC
clone size: .
J gene: TRBJ2-7
V gene: TRBV5-6
D gene: .

CDR3 protein: CATSSGQGVSYEQYF
CDR3 DNA: TGTGCCACCAGCAGCGGACAGGGGGTTTCCTACGAGCAGTACTTC
clone size: few
J gene: TRBJ2-7
V gene: TRBV15
D gene: TRBD1

CDR3 protein: CASSVEAVTGELFF
CDR3 DNA: TGTGCCAGCAGCGTAGAAGCGGTTACCGGGGAGCTGTTTTTT
clone size: .
J gene: TRBJ2-2
V gene: TRBV9
D gene: .

CDR3 protein: CASSQGTSGPIF
CDR3 DNA: TGTGCCAGCAGCCAGGGGACTAGCGGCCCGATCTTC
clone size: few
J gene: TRBJ2-1
V gene: TRBV7-3
D gene: TRBD2

CDR3 protein: CASSEYVRIGTGLNQPQHF
CDR3 DNA: TGTGCCAGCAGTGAATATGTAAGAATCGGGACAGGTCTCAATCAGCCCCAGCATTTT
clone size: .
J gene: TRBJ1-5
V gene: TRBV6-1
D gene: TRBD1

CDR3 protein: CSANQGERAFF
CDR3 DNA: TGCAGTGCTAACCAAGGGGAGAGAGCTTTCTTT
clone size: .
J gene: TRBJ1-1
V gene: TRBV20-1
D gene: .

CDR3 protein: CASSFSAGNTIYF
CDR3 DNA: TGTGCCAGCAGTTTCAGTGCTGGAAACACCATATATTTT
clone size: few
J gene: TRBJ1-3
V gene: TRBV27
D gene: .

CDR3 protein: CASSFADSYSGANVLTF
CDR3 DNA: TGTGCCAGCAGCTTCGCCGACTCATACTCTGGGGCCAACGTCCTGACTTTC
clone size: .
J gene: TRBJ2-6
V gene: TRBV5-4
D gene: .

CDR3 protein: CAWSVEFRVSGNTIYF
CDR3 DNA: TGTGCCTGGAGTGTTGAGTTTCGGGTGTCTGGAAACACCATATATTTT
clone size: .
J gene: TRBJ1-3
V gene: TRBV30
D gene: .